This passage covers 13 T cell receptor beta chains from one sample sequenced in a study of graft-versus-host responses after intestinal transplantation (dated by TCRdb to the early 2020s). The library was generated by the immunoSEQ multiplex PCR assay. TCRdb provides this immuneACCESS table in a form limited to in-frame rearrangements. Some clones are lacking; in checked studies, under half of them reflect an unresolved V gene, and why the rest are absent is not known. The sample yields approximately 77,000 clones; about 90% were counted once. The ten largest clones represent over 0.55% of the sample. Material: PBMCs, obtained 98 days after intestinal transplantation. The source is a human patient who received an intestinal transplant, so some T cells may come from the graft donor.

The chain employs TRBV20-1 and TRBJ1-4; no definite D call. CDR3 size: 10 residues. The V end lost 3 bases, the J end lost 8 bases, and 4 bases lay between the germline ends. Germline loops: CDR1 DFQATT, CDR2 SNEGSKA (reference sequence). CDR3 sequence reads: CSASREKLFF. CDR3 nucleotide sequence: TGCAGTGCTAGCAGAGAAAAACTGTTTTTT.

The chain combines TRBV4-1 with TRBJ2-1, with D maybe TRBD1 (5 bases). Trimming stripped 4 bases from V and 6 bases from J, with 10 bases between. This CDR3 spans 13 amino acids. Germline CDR1 and CDR2: MGHRA and YSYEKL. This chain's CDR3 is CASSLQAPNEQFF. The CDR3, as DNA: TGCGCCAGCAGCCTACAGGCTCCCAATGAGCAGTTCTTC.

This clone was counted a few times. The sample contains more than one DNA sequence encoding this CDR3. This rearrangement joins TRBV12-5 to TRBJ2-7, with 7 positions matching TRBD1. CDR1 is LGHNT, CDR2 FRNRAP, per germline. Trimming took 1 base from V and 4 from J; bases not matched to a gene: 1. The CDR3 is made up of 13 amino acids. The CDR3 nucleotides read TGTGCTAGTGGTTTGGACAGGGGTTACGAGCAGTACTTC. Translating gives CASGLDRGYEQYF. The full variable domain, completed using reference TRBV12-5 and TRBJ2-7, is DARVTQTPRHKVTEMGQEVTMRCQPILGHNTVFWYRQTMMQGLELLAYFRNRAPLDDSGMPKDRFSAEMPDATLATLKIQPSEPRDSAVYFCASGLDRGYEQYFGPGTRLTVT.

This clone is a singleton in its sample. The J gene is TRBJ2-1, the V gene TRBV5-1; 8 bases line up with TRBD1. The CDR3 has 16 amino acids. Germline V lookup: CDR1 SGHRS, CDR2 YFSETQ. Germline trimming cut 2 bases from V and 2 bases from J; bases unmatched to any gene: 6. The CDR3 region is CASSFRQGPTYNEQFF. CDR3 DNA sequence: TGCGCCAGCAGCTTCCGACAGGGGCCTACCTACAATGAGCAGTTCTTC.

This clone has only one observation. CDR3 nucleotide sequence: TGTGCCAGCAGCTTAGCAGGAGAGCGGGAGGGCGATGTAGGGGAGCAGTTCTTC. It encodes CASSLAGEREGDVGEQFF. This sequence joins TRBV7-9 and TRBJ2-1; 10 bases are a match to TRBD2. Losses at the gene ends were 0 bases for V and 10 bases for J; bases not matched to a gene: 15. The CDR3 runs 18 residues. Per germline, CDR1 SEHNR and CDR2 FQNEAQ (reference sequence). Full variable domain (rest looked up from reference TRBV7-9 and TRBJ2-1): DTGVSQNPRHKITKRGQNVTFRCDPISEHNRLYWYRQTLGQGPEFLTYFQNEAQLEKSRLLSDRFSAERPKGSFSTLEIQRTEQGDSAMYLCASSLAGEREGDVGEQFFGPGTRLTVL.

The chain employs TRBV11-3 and TRBJ2-3; D call uncertain. V was trimmed by 2 bases and J by 5 bases, leaving 14 bases between them. The CDR3 contains 15 residues. CDR1 SGHNT and CDR2 YENEEA come from the germline V gene. The CDR3 here is CASSLRWPDEDTQYF. CDR3 sequence (DNA): TGTGCCAGCAGCTTAAGGTGGCCGGACGAAGATACGCAGTATTTT.

The chain links TRBV7-6 to TRBJ2-1; D remains ambiguous. The CDR3 is 12 residues long. Germline V gene lookup returns CDR1 SGHVS and CDR2 FNYEAQ. The germline V and J ends were trimmed by 1 base and 6 bases, with 4 bases remaining between them. CDR3: CASSLEGNEQFF. CDR3 bases: TGTGCCAGCAGCTTAGAGGGCAATGAGCAGTTCTTC.

The chain uses TRBV5-4 and TRBJ2-1, with D possibly being TRBD1 (5 bases). CDR3 length: 15 residues. V was shortened by 0 bases and J by 1 base, with 8 bases between the two germline ends. The V gene's germline CDR1 is SGHNT and CDR2 YYREEE (reference sequence). CDR3 sequence: CASSLARASYNEQFF. In DNA, the CDR3 is TGTGCCAGCAGCTTGGCCAGGGCTTCCTACAATGAGCAGTTCTTC. The variable domain in full, completed from reference TRBV5-4 and TRBJ2-1, reads ETGVTQSPTHLIKTRGQQVTLRCSSQSGHNTVSWYQQALGQGPQFIFQYYREEENGRGNFPPRFSGLQFPNYSSELNVNALELDDSALYLCASSLARASYNEQFFGPGTRLTVL.

In its sample, this clone was seen a few times. V gene TRBV18 combines with J gene TRBJ1-4; 9 positions agree with TRBD1. V lost 0 bases and J lost 1; bases outside the gene matches: 0. There are 16 residues in the CDR3. Germline CDR1 reads KGHSH; CDR2 reads LQKENI. The CDR3: CASSPPGQGTNEKLFF. In DNA, the CDR3 is TGTGCCAGCTCACCACCGGGACAGGGAACTAATGAAAAACTGTTTTTT.

V and J are TRBV10-1 and TRBJ1-1, with D maybe TRBD1 (5 bases). Germline V gives CDR1 WNHNN, CDR2 SYGVQD (reference sequence). The CDR3 consists of 14 residues. V lost 7 bases to trimming and J lost 0 bases, with 12 bases between them. The CDR3 reads CASKEGTLNTEAFF. CDR3 sequence (DNA): TGCGCCAGCAAAGAGGGGACCTTGAACACTGAAGCTTTCTTT.

In DNA form, the CDR3 reads TGTGCCAGCAGGGACAGGGGCCTTAGCTCCTACGAGCAGTACTTC. Its protein product is CASRDRGLSSYEQYF. The rearrangement links TRBV6-1 to TRBJ2-7, with 9 bases matching TRBD1. The CDR3 has 15 amino acids. The trim removed 6 bases at V and 0 bases at J, leaving 6 bases unmatched. Per the germline V gene, CDR1 is MNHNS and CDR2 is SASEGT.

This sequence joins TRBV11-2 and TRBJ2-2; a weak D match, TRBD1 (6 bases). The CDR3 loop spans 16 amino acids. V was trimmed by 7 bases and J by 4 bases, leaving 19 bases between them. Germline-derived CDR1 and CDR2 are SGHAT and FQNNGV. CDR3 in DNA: TGTGCCAGCACCCTACTACAGGGTTCGTTCACCGGGGAGCTGTTTTTT. It encodes CASTLLQGSFTGELFF. Together with reference TRBV11-2 and TRBJ2-2, the CDR3 gives the full variable domain: EAGVAQSPRYKIIEKRQSVAFWCNPISGHATLYWYQQILGQGPKLLIQFQNNGVVDDSQLPKDRFSAERLKGVDSTLKIQPAKLEDSAVYLCASTLLQGSFTGELFFGEGSRLTVL.

The chain carries TRBV19 and TRBJ1-1; 7 positions agree with TRBD1. This CDR3 contains 11 residues. V shed 9 bases, J shed 6 bases, and the junction held 4 bases outside the gene matches. Looked up from germline, CDR1 is LNHDA and CDR2 is SQIVND (reference sequence). CDR3 amino acids: CASAGGPEAFF. The CDR3 nucleotides read TGTGCCAGCGCAGGGGGACCTGAAGCTTTCTTT.